Following are 18 T cell receptor beta chains from one sample sequenced in a study of T cell clonality in common variable immunodeficiency. Profiling relied on immunoSEQ multiplex PCR, and the TCRdb table lists in-frame clones only, not all of them. The sample presents some 52,000 clones, none singletons. The specimen was peripheral blood mononuclear cells. Receptors originate from a person aged 18 to 75 in good health.

In this sample, this clone turned up many times. Coverage ceases 3 residues before the CDR3 finishes, and the germline J gene fills in the end. The chain links TRBV6-2 or TRBV6-3 to TRBJ1-1; TRBD1 agrees at 8 bases. The germline V gene encodes CDR1 MNHEY and CDR2 SVGEGT. The CDR3 runs to 14 residues. The V segment lost 8 bases and the J segment 1 base; nucleotides outside the gene matches: 6. The part of the CDR3 DNA that was read is TGTGCCAGCCAGCAAACAGGGGGGAACACTGAA. Protein sequence: CASQQTGGNTE. The CDR3, in full, reads CASQQTGGNTEAFF.

This clone was seen many times. The CDR3 goes on 3 residues after the read ends, and that part is filled in from the germline J gene. This chain joins TRBV30 and TRBJ2-2; 7 bases agree with TRBD1. The CDR3 contains 14 residues. After removal of 8 bases from V and 1 base from J, the junction contained 7 bases not matched to a gene. Looked up from germline, CDR1 is GTSNPN and CDR2 is SVGIG (reference sequence). CDR3 protein: CARPGTENTGELFF. The covered CDR3 bases are TGTGCCAGACCCGGGACAGAGAACACCGGGGAG.

Ten or more counts support this clone. The read terminates 3 residues ahead of where the CDR3 ends, so the germline J gene completes it. The J gene is TRBJ1-1, the V gene TRBV11-3; a weak D match, TRBD1 (6 bases). Trimming left V 5 bases short and J 7 bases short, with 17 bases between. The CDR3 loop spans 14 amino acids. The germline CDR1 and CDR2 sequences are SGHNT and YENEEA. CDR3 region: CASSLWGRTIEAFF. The sequenced part of the CDR3 DNA is TGTGCCAGCAGCCTCTGGGGGCGGACAATTGAA.

This clone was recorded at least ten times. The CDR3 end lies 3 residues beyond the end of the read and is filled in from the germline J gene. The rearrangement uses TRBV10-3 and TRBJ2-2, with 9 bases fitting TRBD1. CDR1 is ENHRY and CDR2 is SYGVKD in the germline V gene. The CDR3 is 13 residues long. Here the CDR3 reads CATSTGGDEKLFF. CDR3 bases read: TGTGCCACCTCGACAGGGGGGGATGAAAAG.

This clone has ten or more counts. The CDR3 is cut off 3 residues early in the read; its end comes from the germline J gene. This sequence joins TRBV5-6 and TRBJ1-5; possibly TRBD1 for D (6 bases). The V and J ends lost 2 bases and 1 base respectively, with 7 bases between them. Germline values: CDR1 SGHDT, CDR2 YYEEEE. The CDR3 has 14 residues. CDR3 DNA, as far as it was read: TGTGCCAGCAGCTTTAGGGGGAGCAATCAGCCC. Its protein product is CASSFRGSNQP. The CDR3 as a whole reads CASSFRGSNQPQHF.

This clone has at least ten counts. The read ends 3 residues before the CDR3 terminus; that terminus is restored from the germline J gene. This chain links TRBV19 with TRBJ2-6, with 7 positions matching TRBD1. The CDR3 contains 18 residues. Per the germline V gene, CDR1 is LNHDA and CDR2 is SQIVND (reference sequence). Trimming removed 1 base from V and 3 bases from J; junction bases left unmatched: 9. The CDR3 reads CASSIAFTGVGGANVLTF. CDR3 bases read: TGTGCCAGTAGTATAGCCTTTACAGGGGTCGGTGGGGCCAACGTC.

In its sample, this clone was seen many times. The same CDR3 can be traced to other DNA sequences in this sample. CDR3 in amino acids: CASSVLRGGNTIYF. Partial CDR3 DNA: TGTGCCAGCAGCGTACTAAGGGGTGGAAACACC. V is TRBV7-2 and J is TRBJ1-3; perhaps TRBD1 as D (5 bases). Sequencing ends 3 residues short of the CDR3 end; the germline J gene provides the rest. Germline loops: CDR1 SGHTA, CDR2 FQGNSA. Deletions cut 5 bases from V and 3 bases from J, with 11 bases between. The CDR3 extends over 14 amino acids. The full variable domain, with the rest looked up from reference TRBV7-2 and TRBJ1-3, is GAGVSQSPSNKVTEKGKDVELRCDPISGHTALYWYRQSLGQGLEFLIYFQGNSAPDKSGLPSDRFSAERTGGSVSTLTIQRTQQEDSAVYLCASSVLRGGNTIYFGEGSWLTVV.

This clone came up many times. The CDR3 end is not reached by the read, which stops 3 residues before it; the germline J gene fills it in. The rearrangement links TRBV19 to TRBJ2-6; no clear D gene. In germline, CDR1 is LNHDA, CDR2 SQIVND (reference sequence). The V end lost 5 bases, the J end lost 1 base, and 6 bases lay between the germline ends. This CDR3 is 14 amino acids long. The DNA read from the CDR3 is TGTGCCAGTAGTCCGGGTTCTGGGGCCAACGTC. Its translation is CASSPGSGANV. The CDR3 reads in full as CASSPGSGANVLTF.

This clone was picked up many times. The CDR3 goes on 3 residues after the read ends, and that part is filled in from the germline J gene. The genes are TRBV7-9 and TRBJ2-2, with D possibly being TRBD2 (5 bases). Germline loops: CDR1 SEHNR, CDR2 FQNEAQ (reference sequence). This CDR3 contains 14 residues. V lost 1 base and J lost 5, with 8 bases in between. The CDR3 reads CASSLVSGTGELFF. CDR3 DNA (partial): TGTGCCAGCAGCTTAGTTTCGGGGACCGGGGAG.

This clone was recorded a few times. The CDR3 end is not reached by the read, which stops 3 residues before it; the germline J gene fills it in. The rearrangement joins TRBV6-4 to TRBJ1-6; no clear D gene. V shed 0 bases and J shed 7 bases, with 4 bases lying between them. Germline V CDR1 and CDR2: MRHNA, SNTAGT. CDR3 length: 13 residues. The part of the CDR3 DNA that was read is TGTGCCAGCAGTGACTCGGGCAATTCACCC. It specifies CASSDSGNSP. The whole CDR3 sequence reads CASSDSGNSPLHF.

This clone has just a few counts. Germline and junction disagree at one end, which may indicate a read error. With the read ending 3 residues before the CDR3 end, the germline J gene is used to fill in that end. The same CDR3 arises from other DNA sequences in this sample as well. V gene TRBV7-2 combines with J gene TRBJ1-3; 8 nucleotides match TRBD1. This CDR3 has 13 residues. CDR1 and CDR2 from the germline V gene are SGHTA and FQGNSA. CDR3 bases read: TGTGCCAGCAGCCCCGACAGGGGAGACACG. Translating gives CASSPDRGDT. The whole CDR3 region reads CASSPDRGDTIYF.

Worth noting for this clone: The CDR3 goes on 3 residues after the read ends, and that part is filled in from the germline J gene. V usage is TRBV19 and J usage is TRBJ2-2; 11 nucleotides agree with TRBD1. Germline lookup yields CDR1 LNHDA and CDR2 SQIVND (reference sequence). The CDR3 covers 17 residues. The DNA read from the CDR3 is TGTGCCAGTAGTTCGGGACAGGGGGGAGCAACTAATGAAAAG. Translation: CASSSGQGGATNEK. The full CDR3 reads CASSSGQGGATNEKLFF.

At least ten counts were recorded for this clone. Sequencing ends 3 residues short of the CDR3 end; the germline J gene provides the rest. This chain connects TRBV20-1 to TRBJ2-7; 7 bases agree with TRBD2. Germline trimming cut 3 bases from V and 0 bases from J; bases unmatched to any gene: 5. CDR3 length: 14 residues. The germline gives CDR1 DFQATT, CDR2 SNEGSKA (reference sequence). The CDR3 loop reads CSARGGDYSYEQYF. CDR3 DNA, as far as it was read: TGCAGTGCTAGGGGGGGGGACTACTCCTACGAG.

With regard to this clone: From the germline J gene comes the end of the CDR3, since the read stops 3 residues before it. J is TRBJ2-1 and V is TRBV7-6; weak D call: TRBD1 (5 bases). The V gene lost 3 bases and the J gene lost 8 bases, with 17 bases spanning the gap. CDR1 is SGHVS, CDR2 FNYEAQ, per germline. The CDR3 spans 15 residues. CDR3 DNA (partial): TGTGCCAGCAGCTTTAGTACAGCCCTAGGGGATGAG. Translated, it gives CASSFSTALGDE. The whole CDR3 protein reads CASSFSTALGDEQFF.

In this sample, this clone turned up many times. Read sequence stops 3 residues before the CDR3 end, and the germline J gene provides the missing end. The rearrangement uses TRBV29-1 and TRBJ2-1; 7 nucleotides agree with TRBD1. The trim removed 4 bases at V and 2 bases at J, leaving 5 bases unmatched. Germline CDR1 reads SQVTM; CDR2 reads ANQGSEA. This CDR3 contains 14 residues. CDR3 DNA (partial): TGCAGCGTTGGGAGTGACAGGGCCTACAATGAG. Translating it yields CSVGSDRAYNE. The entire CDR3 protein reads CSVGSDRAYNEQFF.

This clone was recorded at least ten times. The CDR3 spells CSATRDTSYEQYF. CDR3 DNA, as far as it was read: TGCAGTGCCACCCGGGACACCTCCTACGAG. The chain joins TRBV20-1 to TRBJ2-7; D possibly corresponds to TRBD1 (6 bases). The read halts 3 residues ahead of the CDR3 end, with the missing end drawn from the germline J gene. Trimming took off 6 bases at V and 0 bases at J, with 12 bases between the two ends. The CDR3 has 13 amino acids. Germline V gene data show CDR1 as DFQATT and CDR2 as SNEGSKA (reference sequence).

This clone was found many times. With the read ending 3 residues before the CDR3 end, the germline J gene is used to fill in that end. This chain connects TRBV20-1 to TRBJ2-2, with TRBD2 matching 13 bases. Germline V gene lookup returns CDR1 DFQATT and CDR2 SNEGSKA (reference sequence). V shed 6 bases and J 4 bases; nucleotides not matched to a gene: 2. This CDR3 region has 14 residues. CDR3 amino acids: CSATSGRVTGELFF. The CDR3 DNA, read in part, is TGCAGTGCAACTAGCGGGAGGGTCACCGGGGAG.

Many counts were recorded for this clone. The read falls 3 residues short of the CDR3 end, and the missing part is taken from the germline J gene. V usage is TRBV30 and J usage is TRBJ1-1; a possible D gene is TRBD1 (5 bases). Trimming left V 0 bases short and J 4 bases short, with 12 bases between. CDR3 size: 14 residues. Germline CDR1 reads GTSNPN; CDR2 reads SVGIG (reference sequence). CDR3 loop: CAWSVRARGTEAFF. The part of the CDR3 DNA that was read is TGTGCCTGGAGTGTACGAGCGAGGGGCACTGAA.